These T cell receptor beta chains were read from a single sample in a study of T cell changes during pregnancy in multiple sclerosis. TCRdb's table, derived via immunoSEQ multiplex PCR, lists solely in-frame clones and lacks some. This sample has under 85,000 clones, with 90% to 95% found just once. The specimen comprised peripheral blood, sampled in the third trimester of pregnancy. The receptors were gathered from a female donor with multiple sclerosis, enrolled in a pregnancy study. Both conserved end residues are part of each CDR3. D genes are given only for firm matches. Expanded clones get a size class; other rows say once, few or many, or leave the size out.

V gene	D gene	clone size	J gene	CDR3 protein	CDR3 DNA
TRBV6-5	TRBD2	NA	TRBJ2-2	CASSTGGADTGELFF	TGTGCCAGCAGCACGGGGGGGGCCGACACCGGGGAGCTGTTTTTT
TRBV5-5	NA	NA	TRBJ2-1	CASSLRQDNEQFF	TGTGCCAGCAGCTTAAGACAGGACAATGAGCAGTTCTTC
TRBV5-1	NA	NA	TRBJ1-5	CASSLDSGFGQPQHF	TGCGCCAGCAGCTTGGATTCAGGGTTCGGTCAGCCCCAGCATTTT
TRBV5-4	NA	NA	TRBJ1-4	CASSSALAGTREKLFF	TGTGCCAGCAGCTCCGCTTTGGCAGGGACTCGGGAAAAACTGTTTTTT
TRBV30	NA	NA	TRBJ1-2	CAWKWGRGMDGYTF	TGTGCCTGGAAGTGGGGGAGGGGAATGGATGGCTACACCTTC
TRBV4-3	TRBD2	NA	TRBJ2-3	CASSQEGGGALADTQYF	TGCGCCAGCAGCCAAGAAGGCGGGGGGGCCTTGGCAGATACGCAGTATTTT
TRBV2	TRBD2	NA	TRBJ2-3	CASSSGLAGNTDTQYF	TGTGCCAGCAGTTCCGGACTAGCGGGGAACACAGATACGCAGTATTTT
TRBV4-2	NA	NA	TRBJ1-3	CASSQDLGRPGNTIYF	TGTGCCAGCAGCCAAGATCTTGGCAGGCCAGGAAACACCATATATTTT
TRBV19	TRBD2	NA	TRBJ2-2	CASSNWGGTGELFF	TGTGCCAGTAGTAATTGGGGGGGCACCGGGGAGCTGTTTTTT
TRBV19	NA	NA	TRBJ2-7	CASSMRGGTYEQYF	TGTGCCAGTAGTATGAGGGGTGGGACATACGAGCAGTACTTC
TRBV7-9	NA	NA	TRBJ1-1	CASSSGTEAFF	TGTGCCAGCAGCTCCGGGACAGAAGCTTTCTTT
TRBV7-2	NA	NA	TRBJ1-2	CASSLRGPLYGYTF	TGTGCCAGCAGCTTAAGGGGCCCCCTCTATGGCTACACCTTC
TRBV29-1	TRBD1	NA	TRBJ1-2	CSDRGQLSYGYTF	TGCAGCGACAGGGGGCAATTATCGTATGGCTACACCTTC
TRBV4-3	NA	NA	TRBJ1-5	CASSQDRDNQPQHF	TGCGCCAGCAGCCAAGACAGGGACAATCAGCCCCAGCATTTT
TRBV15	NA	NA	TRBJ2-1	CATSRVGQYNEQFF	TGTGCCACCAGCAGAGTTGGGCAATACAATGAGCAGTTCTTC
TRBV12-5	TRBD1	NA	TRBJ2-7	CATRRDSSYEQYF	TGTGCCACCCGCCGGGACAGCTCCTACGAGCAGTACTTC
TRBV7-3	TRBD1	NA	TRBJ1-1	CASSLKGQGATEAFF	TGTGCCAGCAGCCTAAAGGGACAGGGGGCGACTGAAGCTTTCTTT
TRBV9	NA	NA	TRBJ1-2	CASTGHLYGYTF	TGTGCCAGCACTGGGCACCTCTATGGCTACACCTTC
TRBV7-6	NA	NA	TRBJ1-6	CASRGGGSPLHF	TGTGCCAGCCGCGGCGGGGGATCACCCCTCCACTTT
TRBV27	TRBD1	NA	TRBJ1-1	CASSFETGTLNTEAFF	TGTGCCAGCAGTTTCGAGACAGGGACTCTGAACACTGAAGCTTTCTTT
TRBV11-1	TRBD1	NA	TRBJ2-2	CASRKTGATGELFF	TGTGCCAGCAGGAAGACAGGGGCCACCGGGGAGCTGTTTTTT
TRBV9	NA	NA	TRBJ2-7	CASSAVGATYEQYF	TGTGCCAGCAGCGCGGTGGGGGCGACCTACGAGCAGTACTTC
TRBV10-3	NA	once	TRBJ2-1	CAISFAGDNEQFF	TGTGCCATCAGCTTCGCAGGGGACAATGAGCAGTTCTTC
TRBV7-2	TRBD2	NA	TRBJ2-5	CASSLFRTSGALGETQYF	TGTGCCAGCAGCTTATTTCGGACTAGCGGGGCCCTGGGGGAGACCCAGTACTTC
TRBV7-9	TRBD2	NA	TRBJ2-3	CASRASGGGTQDTQYF	TGTGCCAGCAGGGCTAGCGGGGGGGGAACTCAAGATACGCAGTATTTT
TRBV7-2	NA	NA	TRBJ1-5	CASSPAGTDAKSPQHF	TGTGCCAGCAGCCCGGCCGGGACTGACGCTAAGAGCCCCCAGCATTTT
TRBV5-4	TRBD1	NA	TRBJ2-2	CASRPTGGPGELFF	TGTGCCAGCAGGCCGACAGGGGGTCCCGGGGAGCTGTTTTTT
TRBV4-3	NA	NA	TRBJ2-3	CASSQGRRTDTQYF	TGCGCCAGCAGCCAAGGTCGTCGCACAGATACGCAGTATTTT
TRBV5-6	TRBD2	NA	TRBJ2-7	CASSLISVRLASAGGEQYF	TGTGCCAGCAGCTTGATTTCTGTTAGACTAGCGTCGGCTGGTGGCGAGCAGTACTTC
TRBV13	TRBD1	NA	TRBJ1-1	CASSFGQVAEAFF	TGTGCCAGCAGCTTCGGACAGGTGGCTGAAGCTTTCTTT
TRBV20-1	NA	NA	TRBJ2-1	CSATTSNEQFF	TGCAGTGCTACGACTAGCAATGAGCAGTTCTTC
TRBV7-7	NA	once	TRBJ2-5	CASSPGPPQETQYF	TGTGCCAGCAGCCCTGGGCCCCCTCAAGAGACCCAGTACTTC
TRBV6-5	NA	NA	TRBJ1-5	CASSPNRAQAQHF	TGTGCCAGCAGCCCTAACAGGGCCCAGGCCCAGCATTTT
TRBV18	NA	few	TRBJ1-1	CASSNGGNTEAFF	TGTGCCAGCTCAAACGGGGGGAACACTGAAGCTTTCTTT
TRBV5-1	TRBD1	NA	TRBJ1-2	CASSSGTGEGPRGYTF	TGCGCCAGCAGCTCCGGGACAGGGGAGGGGCCTAGGGGCTACACCTTC
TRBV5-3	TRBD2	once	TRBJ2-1	CARSLETSGGVQGFGEQFF	TGTGCCAGAAGCTTGGAGACTAGCGGGGGGGTTCAAGGCTTCGGGGAGCAGTTCTTC
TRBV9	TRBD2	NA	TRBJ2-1	CASSVQPGLAVNEQFF	TGTGCCAGCAGCGTCCAACCGGGACTAGCGGTTAATGAGCAGTTCTTC
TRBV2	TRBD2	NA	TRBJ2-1	CASSDPAGGSYNEQFF	TGTGCCAGCAGTGACCCCGCGGGGGGCAGTTACAATGAGCAGTTCTTC
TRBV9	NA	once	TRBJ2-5	CASSVTARGAETQYF	TGTGCCAGCAGCGTAACCGCCCGGGGGGCAGAGACCCAGTACTTC
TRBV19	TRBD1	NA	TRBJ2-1	CASRTGIGDEQFF	TGTGCCAGTAGGACAGGGATTGGAGATGAGCAGTTCTTC
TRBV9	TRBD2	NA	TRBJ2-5	CASSMERGYQETQYF	TGTGCCAGCAGCATGGAGCGGGGTTACCAAGAGACCCAGTACTTC
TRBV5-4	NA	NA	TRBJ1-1	CASSLGGGAWTEAFF	TGTGCCAGCAGCTTGGGGGGCGGGGCTTGGACTGAAGCTTTCTTT
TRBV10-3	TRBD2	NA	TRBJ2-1	CAIVSGNNEQFF	TGTGCCATCGTAAGCGGGAACAATGAGCAGTTCTTC
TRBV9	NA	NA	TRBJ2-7	CASSRGPEQYF	TGTGCCAGCAGCAGGGGTCCCGAGCAGTACTTC
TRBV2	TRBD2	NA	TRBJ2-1	CASSERGLISYNEQFF	TGTGCCAGCAGTGAGCGGGGGTTAATTTCCTACAATGAGCAGTTCTTC
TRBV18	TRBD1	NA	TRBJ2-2	CASSPRTGVNTGELFF	TGTGCCAGCTCACCACGGACAGGGGTAAACACCGGGGAGCTGTTTTTT
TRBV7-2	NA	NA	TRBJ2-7	CASSHRTLSSYEQYF	TGTGCCAGCAGCCACCGGACTCTTAGCTCCTACGAGCAGTACTTC
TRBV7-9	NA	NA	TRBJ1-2	CASSPGLEDGYTF	TGTGCCAGCAGCCCGGGACTCGAGGATGGCTACACCTTC
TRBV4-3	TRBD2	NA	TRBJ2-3	CASSQIRGGAQYF	TGCGCCAGCAGCCAAATCCGGGGGGGTGCGCAGTATTTT
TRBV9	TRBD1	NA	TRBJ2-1	CASSVRDRGGSEQFF	TGTGCCAGCAGCGTAAGGGACAGGGGGGGGAGTGAGCAGTTCTTC
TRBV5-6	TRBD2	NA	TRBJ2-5	CASSFEGAEGLVPYF	TGTGCCAGCAGCTTTGAAGGGGCGGAGGGACTAGTTCCGTACTTC
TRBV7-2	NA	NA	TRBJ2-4	CASSDAGFKNIQYF	TGTGCCAGCAGCGATGCAGGGTTCAAAAACATTCAGTACTTC
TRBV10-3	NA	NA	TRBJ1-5	CAISDGQGGSNQPQHF	TGTGCCATCAGTGATGGGCAGGGTGGGTCGAATCAGCCCCAGCATTTT
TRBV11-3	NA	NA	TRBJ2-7	CASSLASGGSYEQYF	TGTGCCAGCAGCTTAGCGAGCGGCGGCTCCTACGAGCAGTACTTC
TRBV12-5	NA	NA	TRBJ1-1	CASGLVPPRNTEAFF	TGTGCTAGTGGTTTGGTACCCCCCAGGAACACTGAAGCTTTCTTT